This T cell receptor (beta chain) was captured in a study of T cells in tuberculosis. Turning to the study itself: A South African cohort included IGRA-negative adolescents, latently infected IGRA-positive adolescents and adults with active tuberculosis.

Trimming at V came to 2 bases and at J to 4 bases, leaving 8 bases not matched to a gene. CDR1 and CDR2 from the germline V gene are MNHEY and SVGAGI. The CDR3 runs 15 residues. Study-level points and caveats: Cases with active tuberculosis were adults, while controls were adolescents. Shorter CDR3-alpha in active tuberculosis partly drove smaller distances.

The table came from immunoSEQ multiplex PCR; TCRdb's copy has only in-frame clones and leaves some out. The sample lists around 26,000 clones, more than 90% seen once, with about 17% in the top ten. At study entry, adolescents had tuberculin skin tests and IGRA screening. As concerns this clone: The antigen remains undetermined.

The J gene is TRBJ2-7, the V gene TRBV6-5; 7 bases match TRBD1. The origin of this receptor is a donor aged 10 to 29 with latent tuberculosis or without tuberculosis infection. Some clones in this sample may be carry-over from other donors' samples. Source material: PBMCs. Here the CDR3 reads CASSYMRQGPYEQYF. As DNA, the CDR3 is TGTGCCAGCAGTTACATGAGACAGGGTCCTTACGAGCAGTACTTC.